This T cell receptor (beta chain) derives from a study of blood T cell repertoires in COVID-19. Generated by immunoSEQ multiplex PCR, the TCRdb table keeps only in-frame clones and is missing some. The data contain about 160,000 clones, roughly 85% of them singletons. The V and J ends lost 0 bases and 0 bases, in that order; junction bases with no gene match: 3. The CDR3 spans 16 residues. Germline CDR1 and CDR2: ENHRY and SYGVKD. The receptor was isolated from an older woman with COVID-19, enrolled during active disease. The sequenced sample was peripheral blood. The gene calls are TRBV10-3 and TRBJ2-3; 7 bases agree with TRBD2. The CDR3 protein is CAISESSGASTDTQYF. CDR3 DNA sequence: TGTGCCATCAGTGAGTCGAGCGGGGCTAGCACAGATACGCAGTATTTT.